What follows describes a single TCR beta chain. Its target is not known. Germline CDR1 reads KGHSH; CDR2 reads LQKENI. V gave up 3 bases and J gave up 0 bases; unmatched junction bases: 1. This CDR3 spans 15 amino acids. The authors sorted CD4+ naive, central memory, regulatory and stem cell-like memory cells via CD45RO/CCR7/CD25/CD127/CD95/CD27. The data belong to a study of beta chain features in type 1 diabetes. Expressed TCRB transcripts were sequenced because the isolated RNA had all been reverse transcribed beforehand. Data came from immunoSEQ multiplex PCR; TCRdb stores just in-frame clones and leaves some out. Counted here are 600,000 or so clones, roughly 12% occurring once; the ten biggest clones make up 0.09% to 0.15%. Study results and caveats: Among all four CD4+ subsets, Type 1 diabetes patients had TCRB CDR3s that were moderately but significantly shorter. Across patients, naive, central memory and Treg TCRB repertoires exhibited apparently greater similarity than was observed across healthy donors.

This sequence originates from a man aged 30 to 45 with type 1 diabetes. This chain uses TRBV18 with TRBJ2-2; 7 bases map to TRBD1. The sample was naive CD4+ T cells from blood. The CDR3 DNA reads as TGTGCCAGCTCACCGACAGGGCCGAACACCGGGGAGCTGTTTTTT. Translating gives CASSPTGPNTGELFF.